A single sample is the source of the 30 T cell receptor beta chains below, sequenced in a study of Graves' ophthalmopathy and Graves' hyperthyroidism. RNA transcripts served as template for amplifying TCR beta CDR3 sequences. First-round RT-PCR relied on HTBI primers, and a second-round multiplex PCR came next. TCRdb recomputed calls from the multiplex PCR reads with MiXCR, one row per CDR3 protein. This table holds 200,000 to 250,000 distinct CDR3 sequences, about 22% found once. The sequenced sample was peripheral blood. All receptors come from a woman aged 45-60 years with Graves' ophthalmopathy.

This clonotype appeared many times. J is TRBJ2-7 and V is TRBV20-1, with D perhaps matching TRBD1 (6 bases). Germline lookup yields CDR1 DFQATT and CDR2 SNEGSKA (reference sequence). V gave up 5 bases and J gave up 0 bases, with 14 bases separating them. The CDR3 contains 14 residues. The CDR3 DNA is TGCAGTGCTCGCCCCGACAGGTACTCCTACGAGCAGTACTTC. Translated, it gives CSARPDRYSYEQYF.

The V gene is TRBV14, the J gene TRBJ2-5, with TRBD1 matching over 9 bases. Germline V gene lookup returns CDR1 SGHDN and CDR2 FVKESK. The length of the CDR3 is 14 residues. The V and J ends lost 3 bases and 6 bases, in that order; junction bases with no gene match: 5. CDR3: CASSHGTGKQTQYF. Written as DNA, the CDR3 is TGTGCCAGCAGCCACGGGACAGGGAAGCAGACCCAGTACTTC. The full variable domain, completed using reference TRBV14 and TRBJ2-5, is EAGVTQFPSHSVIEKGQTVTLRCDPISGHDNLYWYRRVMGKEIKFLLHFVKESKQDESGMPNNRFLAERTGGTYSTLKVQPAELEDSGVYFCASSHGTGKQTQYFGPGTRLLVL.

This clonotype was picked up many times. The chain employs TRBV14 and TRBJ2-7; D might be TRBD1 (7 bases). From germline, CDR1 is SGHDN and CDR2 FVKESK. The CDR3 is 13 amino acids. Between the trimmed V and J ends, which lost 3 bases and 5 bases, there was a span of 11 bases. The CDR3 spells CASSHAGGNEQYF. In DNA form, the CDR3 reads TGTGCCAGCAGCCACGCAGGGGGGAACGAGCAGTACTTC.

This clonotype was recorded many times. The chain employs TRBV24-1 and TRBJ2-6, with D maybe TRBD1 (5 bases). This CDR3 comprises 13 residues. V was trimmed by 9 bases and J by 2 bases, leaving 7 bases between them. The germline V gene has CDR1 KGHDR and CDR2 SFDVKD. The CDR3 DNA reads TGTGCCACCTCAGGGACTGGGGCCAACGTCCTGACTTTC. It codes for CATSGTGANVLTF.

The rearrangement uses TRBV6-1 and TRBJ2-7; D is undetermined. With 4 bases removed from V and 5 bases from J, the gap between germline ends came to 9 bases. The CDR3 loop spans 12 amino acids. Germline-derived CDR1 and CDR2 are MNHNS and SASEGT. CDR3 in amino acids: CASSAPVDEQYF. CDR3 nucleotide sequence: TGTGCCAGCAGTGCCCCCGTGGACGAGCAGTACTTC.

The rearrangement links TRBV6-1 to TRBJ1-2; 10 bases line up with TRBD1. The germline CDR1 and CDR2 sequences are MNHNS and SASEGT. This CDR3 region has 17 residues. V lost 0 bases to trimming and J lost 2 bases; unmatched junction nucleotides: 6. This CDR3 reads CASSEAQWTGGNYGYTF. The CDR3, as DNA: TGTGCCAGCAGTGAAGCGCAATGGACAGGGGGGAACTATGGCTACACCTTC.

The chain joins TRBV6-2 or TRBV6-3 to TRBJ2-2, with 7 nucleotides matching TRBD2. With 2 bases clipped from V and 6 bases from J, the junction kept 24 bases outside the gene matches. The CDR3 runs 21 residues. In germline, CDR1 is MNHEY, CDR2 SVGEGT. The CDR3 coding sequence is TGTGCCAGCAGTTACCGTTTTCAGCTAGAGCTAGCGGCAAAAAGGTCCGGGGAGCTGTTTTTT. It encodes CASSYRFQLELAAKRSGELFF.

This clonotype has more than one count but fewer than ten. Just one base apart from a much larger clone, this may be a read error. The gene calls are TRBV10-3 and TRBJ1-1; no definite D call. This CDR3 contains 16 residues. Germline V gene data show CDR1 as ENHRY and CDR2 as SYGVKD. Trimming removed 2 bases at V and 0 bases at J, with 13 bases between. The CDR3 here is CAISEAGPGMNTEAFF. The DNA for the CDR3 is TGTGCCATCAGTGAGGCGGGCCCGGGGATGAACACTGAAGCTTTCTTT.

This chain links TRBV19 with TRBJ1-5, with 9 bases matching TRBD1. CDR1 and CDR2 from the germline V gene are LNHDA and SQIVND (reference sequence). J lost 5 bases, V lost 2 bases, and 7 bases had no gene match. The length of the CDR3 is 16 residues. The CDR3 sequence is CASSIPDRGYDQPQHF. In DNA, the CDR3 is TGTGCCAGTAGTATACCCGACAGGGGGTATGATCAGCCCCAGCATTTT.

The chain is built from TRBV12-3 or TRBV12-4 and TRBJ2-4; 9 nucleotides match TRBD2. CDR3 length equals 23 residues. V dropped 3 bases and J dropped 12; count of bases not matched to a gene: 36. As DNA, the CDR3 is TGTGCCAGCAGTTTGGGAGGATTGAGTAGCGGGAGTGATCCAGTGGGGAACTCCTACGATCAGTACTTC. It yields the protein CASSLGGLSSGSDPVGNSYDQYF.

CDR3 amino acids: CASSLAPGDSQHF. Here the CDR3 DNA reads TGTGCCAGCAGCTTAGCCCCGGGAGACTCCCAGCATTTT. The rearrangement joins TRBV11-2 to TRBJ1-5; D gene unclear. CDR3 length: 13 residues. V gave up 1 base and J gave up 11 bases, with 12 bases separating them. Looked up from germline, CDR1 is SGHAT and CDR2 is FQNNGV.

The table lists this clonotype with many counts. The V and J genes are TRBV5-1 and TRBJ2-7; D unclear. Deletions cut 2 bases from V and 5 bases from J, with 17 bases between. The CDR3 is made up of 15 amino acids. Looked up from germline, CDR1 is SGHRS and CDR2 is YFSETQ. The CDR3 region has the DNA TGCGCCAGCAGCTTAACTCCAGGTCAGGTCGACGAGCAGTACTTC. This sequence encodes CASSLTPGQVDEQYF.

This clonotype appeared many times. The chain uses TRBV15 and TRBJ2-4, with no clear D. CDR1 LNHNV and CDR2 YYDKDF come from the germline V gene (reference sequence). The CDR3 runs to 15 residues. Trimming took 8 bases from V and 5 from J, leaving 19 bases between them. Here the CDR3 DNA reads TGTGCCACCGCCCGCGGTGATGTGGTCCAAAACATTCAGTACTTC. Translating gives CATARGDVVQNIQYF.

This clonotype was counted at least ten times. This chain connects TRBV2 to TRBJ1-1; TRBD1 matches at 8 bases. V shed 10 bases and J 1 base; nucleotides not matched to a gene: 8. CDR1 and CDR2 from the germline V gene are SNHLY and FYNNEI. CDR3 size: 14 residues. The CDR3 coding sequence is TGTGCCAACAATGAGGGACAGGAGAACACTGAAGCTTTCTTT. It encodes CANNEGQENTEAFF.

The chain uses TRBV24-1 and TRBJ2-2; TRBD2 is a possible D gene (5 bases). The CDR3 has 14 amino acids. The germline V gene has CDR1 KGHDR and CDR2 SFDVKD. Deletions cut 9 bases from V and 4 bases from J, with 14 bases between. This CDR3 reads CATGEGRGTGELFF. The DNA for the CDR3 is TGTGCCACCGGAGAGGGTCGGGGCACCGGGGAGCTGTTTTTT.

This clonotype was seen ten or more times. V usage is TRBV28 and J usage is TRBJ2-7; no firm D call. The germline V gene has CDR1 MDHEN and CDR2 SYDVKM. This CDR3 contains 15 residues. Trimming left V 7 bases short and J 3 bases short, with 19 bases between. The CDR3 bases are TGTGCCAGCAATCGTTTCAGTCGTTCCGACTACGAGCAGTACTTC. As protein: CASNRFSRSDYEQYF.

This clonotype was detected many times. The chain carries TRBV6-1 and TRBJ1-2; D may be TRBD1 (6 bases). V was pared by 6 bases and J by 5 bases, with 16 bases between. This CDR3 has 14 amino acids. The germline V gene has CDR1 MNHNS and CDR2 SASEGT. The CDR3 nucleotides read TGTGCCAGCAGGAAGGTGGGGGGCGGATATGGCTACACCTTC. It codes for CASRKVGGGYGYTF.

Ten or more counts support this clonotype. This chain links TRBV25-1 with TRBJ1-1, with a tentative D call TRBD1 (5 bases). The germline V gene has CDR1 MGHDK and CDR2 SYGVNS. CDR3 length equals 13 residues. The germline V and J ends were trimmed by 8 bases and 1 base, with 11 bases remaining between them. This chain's CDR3 is CASRDGKNTEAFF. The CDR3 bases are TGTGCCAGCCGGGACGGAAAGAACACTGAAGCTTTCTTT.

This clonotype was recorded at least ten times. The chain couples TRBV5-1 to TRBJ2-1; 9 bases line up with TRBD2. V lost 5 bases and J lost 4; bases outside the gene matches: 4. This CDR3 contains 14 residues. Germline assignment: CDR1 SGHRS and CDR2 YFSETQ. The CDR3 DNA reads TGCGCCAGCAGTTATAGCGGGAGTTACAATGAGCAGTTCTTC. Translating it yields CASSYSGSYNEQFF. Full variable domain (outside the CDR3, taken from reference TRBV5-1 and TRBJ2-1): KAGVTQTPRYLIKTRGQQVTLSCSPISGHRSVSWYQQTPGQGLQFLFEYFSETQRNKGNFPGRFSGRQFSNSRSEMNVSTLELGDSALYLCASSYSGSYNEQFFGPGTRLTVL.

This clonotype has a count of ten or more. The chain links TRBV30 to TRBJ1-2; TRBD1 matches at 10 bases. J lost 6 bases, V lost 5 bases, and 0 bases had no gene match. The CDR3 sequence is 11 residues long. CDR1 and CDR2 from the germline V gene are GTSNPN and SVGIG (reference sequence). DNA for the CDR3: TGTGCCTGGGGGACAGGGGATGGCTACACCTTC. Its translation is CAWGTGDGYTF. Supplemented by reference TRBV30 and TRBJ1-2, the full variable domain reads SQTIHQWPATLVQPVGSPLSLECTVEGTSNPNLYWYRQAAGRGLQLLFYSVGIGQISSEVPQNLSASRPQDRQFILSSKKLLLSDSGFYLCAWGTGDGYTFGSGTRLTVV.

This clonotype was picked up many times. The rearrangement links TRBV6-1 to TRBJ1-1; D remains unclear. The V gene lost 3 bases and the J gene lost 3 bases, with 8 bases spanning the gap. Germline CDR1 and CDR2: MNHNS and SASEGT. The CDR3 has 13 amino acids. The CDR3 DNA sequence: TGTGCCAGCAGTGAGTACAAGGACACTGAAGCTTTCTTT. It is translated as CASSEYKDTEAFF.

This clonotype was recorded many times. V gene TRBV6-2 or TRBV6-3 combines with J gene TRBJ2-3; 14 nucleotides match TRBD2. Unmatched junction bases numbered 15, after V lost 6 bases and J lost 7 bases. The V gene's germline CDR1 is MNHEY and CDR2 SVGEGT. The CDR3 is made up of 18 amino acids. This CDR3 reads CASSTHPGLAGEVNTQYF. CDR3 DNA sequence: TGTGCCAGCAGCACTCATCCGGGACTAGCGGGAGAGGTGAATACGCAGTATTTT.

V and J are TRBV6-1 and TRBJ2-7; 7 bases are a match to TRBD1. The end of the DNA fits TRBJ2-1 better, so the J call may be wrong. The CDR3 totals 13 residues. Germline assignment: CDR1 MNHNS and CDR2 SASEGT. CDR3 loop: CASTPLTGEEQFF. In DNA, the CDR3 is TGTGCCAGCACCCCCCTCACAGGGGAAGAGCAGTTCTTC.

This clonotype was seen many times. The chain employs TRBV28 and TRBJ1-1; D remains ambiguous. The CDR3 covers 12 residues. Germline V lookup: CDR1 MDHEN, CDR2 SYDVKM. V gave up 3 bases and J gave up 7 bases, with 9 bases separating them. CDR3 amino acids: CASSFRRLEAFF. DNA of the CDR3: TGTGCCAGCAGTTTTCGGAGACTTGAAGCTTTCTTT.

This clonotype was found many times. This may come from a read error, since a much larger clone is one base off. This sequence joins TRBV7-8 and TRBJ2-2; D call uncertain. This CDR3 has 14 residues. Trimming pared 5 bases from V and 0 bases from J, leaving 7 bases between. Germline CDR1 is SGHVS and CDR2 is FQNEAQ. The CDR3 sequence is CASSPQTNTGELFF. CDR3 in DNA: TGTGCCAGCAGCCCTCAGACGAACACCGGGGAGCTGTTTTTT.

This clonotype was seen repeatedly, ten times or more. The V gene is TRBV6-5, the J gene TRBJ1-1; no clear D. Trimming removed 3 bases from V and 8 bases from J, with 10 bases in between. CDR1 is MNHEY, CDR2 SVGAGI, per germline. The CDR3 is made up of 12 amino acids. CDR3 bases: TGTGCCAGCAGTTATAGCGACAAAGAAGCTTTCTTT. It codes for CASSYSDKEAFF.

This clonotype came up many times. The V and J genes are TRBV7-9 and TRBJ2-7, with D unclear. V lost 1 base, J lost 4 bases, and 8 bases lay in between. CDR3 length: 13 amino acids. Germline assignment: CDR1 SEHNR and CDR2 FQNEAQ (reference sequence). The CDR3 DNA sequence: TGTGCCAGCAGCTTAGACTTCTCTTACGAGCAGTACTTC. Translation gives CASSLDFSYEQYF.

This clonotype appeared many times. The CDR3 sequence is CASSLEGLADPKYF. In DNA form, the CDR3 reads TGTGCCAGCAGCTTAGAGGGACTAGCGGACCCCAAGTACTTC. This sequence joins TRBV7-9 and TRBJ2-7; 11 bases match TRBD2. Germline-derived CDR1 and CDR2 are SEHNR and FQNEAQ (reference sequence). CDR3 length equals 14 residues. The V segment lost 1 base and the J segment 11 bases; nucleotides outside the gene matches: 7.

In its sample, this clonotype was seen many times. The V call is TRBV20-1, the J call TRBJ1-2, with D possibly matching TRBD1 (6 bases). Germline V gene data show CDR1 as DFQATT and CDR2 as SNEGSKA (reference sequence). This CDR3 is 13 amino acids long. V was clipped by 0 bases and J by 4 bases, with 9 bases between them. CDR3: CSARDGQFYGYTF. In DNA form, the CDR3 reads TGCAGTGCTAGAGATGGACAGTTCTATGGCTACACCTTC.

The J gene is TRBJ2-7, the V gene TRBV7-8, with a tentative D call TRBD1 (6 bases). Trimming pared 0 bases from V and 3 bases from J, leaving 15 bases between. The CDR3 is 16 amino acids. In germline, CDR1 is SGHVS, CDR2 FQNEAQ. The CDR3 here is CASSLARDIEIYEQYF. The CDR3 bases are TGTGCCAGCAGCTTAGCCCGGGACATCGAGATCTACGAGCAGTACTTC. The complete variable domain, with remaining parts taken from reference TRBV7-8 and TRBJ2-7, reads GAGVSQSPRYKVAKRGQDVALRCDPISGHVSLFWYQQALGQGPEFLTYFQNEAQLDKSGLPSDRFFAERPEGSVSTLKIQRTQQEDSAVYLCASSLARDIEIYEQYFGPGTRLTVT.